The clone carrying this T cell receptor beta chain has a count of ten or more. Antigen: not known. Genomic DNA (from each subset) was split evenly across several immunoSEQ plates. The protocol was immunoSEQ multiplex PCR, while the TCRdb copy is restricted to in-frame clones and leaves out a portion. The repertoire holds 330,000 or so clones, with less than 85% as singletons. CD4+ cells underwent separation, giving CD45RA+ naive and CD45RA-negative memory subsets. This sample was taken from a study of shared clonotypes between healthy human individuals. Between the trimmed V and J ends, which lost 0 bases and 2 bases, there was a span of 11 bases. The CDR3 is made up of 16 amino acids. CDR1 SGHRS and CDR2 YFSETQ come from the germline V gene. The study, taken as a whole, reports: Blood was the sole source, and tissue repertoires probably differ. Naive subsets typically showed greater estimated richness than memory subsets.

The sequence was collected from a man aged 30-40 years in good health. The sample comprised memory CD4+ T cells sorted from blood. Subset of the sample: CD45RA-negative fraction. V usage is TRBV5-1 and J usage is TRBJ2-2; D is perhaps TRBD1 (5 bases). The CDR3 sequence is CASSLDGAYNTGELFF. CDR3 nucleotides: TGCGCCAGCAGCTTGGATGGGGCGTATAACACCGGGGAGCTGTTTTTT.